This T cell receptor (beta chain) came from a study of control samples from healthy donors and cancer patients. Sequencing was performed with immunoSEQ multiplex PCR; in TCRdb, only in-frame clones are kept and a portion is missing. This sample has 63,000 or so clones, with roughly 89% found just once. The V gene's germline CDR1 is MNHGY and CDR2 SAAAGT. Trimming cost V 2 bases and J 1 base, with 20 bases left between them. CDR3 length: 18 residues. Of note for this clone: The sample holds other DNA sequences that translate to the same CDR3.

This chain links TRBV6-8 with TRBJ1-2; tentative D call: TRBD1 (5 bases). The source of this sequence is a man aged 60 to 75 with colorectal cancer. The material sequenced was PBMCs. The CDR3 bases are TGTGCCAGCAGTTACCGGCGGGGACCCTCTGGGCTTAACTATGGCTACACCTTC. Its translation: CASSYRRGPSGLNYGYTF.